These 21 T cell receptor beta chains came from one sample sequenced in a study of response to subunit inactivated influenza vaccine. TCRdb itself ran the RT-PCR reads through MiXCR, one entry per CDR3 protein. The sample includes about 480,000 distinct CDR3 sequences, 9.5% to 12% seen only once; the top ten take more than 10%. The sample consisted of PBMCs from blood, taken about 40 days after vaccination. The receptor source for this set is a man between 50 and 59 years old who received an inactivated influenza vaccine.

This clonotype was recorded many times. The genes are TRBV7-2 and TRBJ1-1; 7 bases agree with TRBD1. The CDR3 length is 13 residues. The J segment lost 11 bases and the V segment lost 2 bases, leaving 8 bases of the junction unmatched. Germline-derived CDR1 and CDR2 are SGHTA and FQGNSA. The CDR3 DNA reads TGTGCCAGCAGCTTAATGAGGGGGCGAAGTGCTTTCTTT. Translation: CASSLMRGRSAFF.

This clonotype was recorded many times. The CDR3, as DNA: TGTGCCAGCAGCTCACTGACTAGCGGGGGGTACAATGAGCAGTTCTTC. Its protein product is CASSSLTSGGYNEQFF. This chain connects TRBV5-6 to TRBJ2-1; 13 positions agree with TRBD2. V trimming: 3 bases; J trimming: 4 bases; junction bases outside the gene matches: 4. Per the germline V gene, CDR1 is SGHDT and CDR2 is YYEEEE. This CDR3 spans 16 amino acids. Full variable domain (outside the CDR3, taken from reference TRBV5-6 and TRBJ2-1): DAGVTQSPTHLIKTRGQQVTLRCSPKSGHDTVSWYQQALGQGPQFIFQYYEEEERQRGNFPDRFSGHQFPNYSSELNVNALLLGDSALYLCASSSLTSGGYNEQFFGPGTRLTVL.

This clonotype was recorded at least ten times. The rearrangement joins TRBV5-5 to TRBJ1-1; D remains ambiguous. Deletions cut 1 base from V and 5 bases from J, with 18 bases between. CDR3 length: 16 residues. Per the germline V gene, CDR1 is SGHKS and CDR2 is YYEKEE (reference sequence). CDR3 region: CASSLRPGPERTEAFF. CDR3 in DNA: TGTGCCAGCAGCTTGAGACCGGGCCCGGAACGGACTGAAGCTTTCTTT.

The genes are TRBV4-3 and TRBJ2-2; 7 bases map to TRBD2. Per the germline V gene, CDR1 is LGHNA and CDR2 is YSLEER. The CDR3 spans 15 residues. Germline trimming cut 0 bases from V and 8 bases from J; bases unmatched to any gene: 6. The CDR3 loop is CASSQDAGVIGELFF. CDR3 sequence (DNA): TGCGCCAGCAGCCAAGATGCGGGGGTAATAGGGGAGCTGTTTTTT.

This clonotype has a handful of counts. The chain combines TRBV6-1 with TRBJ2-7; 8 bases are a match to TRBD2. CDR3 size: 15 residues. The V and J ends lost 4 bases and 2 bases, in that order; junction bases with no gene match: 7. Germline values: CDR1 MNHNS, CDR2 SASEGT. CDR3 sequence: CASSVAGGPPYEQYF. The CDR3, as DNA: TGTGCCAGCAGTGTTGCGGGGGGACCACCCTACGAGCAGTACTTC.

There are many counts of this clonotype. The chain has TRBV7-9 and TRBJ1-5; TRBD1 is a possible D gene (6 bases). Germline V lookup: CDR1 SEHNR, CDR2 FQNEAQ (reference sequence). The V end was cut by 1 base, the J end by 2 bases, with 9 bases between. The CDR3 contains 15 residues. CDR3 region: CASSLGRGGNQPQHF. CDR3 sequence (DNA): TGTGCCAGCAGCTTAGGCAGGGGCGGCAATCAGCCCCAGCATTTT.

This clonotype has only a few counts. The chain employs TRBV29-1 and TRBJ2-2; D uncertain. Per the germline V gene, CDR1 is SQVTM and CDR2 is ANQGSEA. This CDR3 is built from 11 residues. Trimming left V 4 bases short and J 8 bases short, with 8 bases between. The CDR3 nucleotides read TGCAGCGTTGGCCGGTCGGGGGAGCTGTTTTTT. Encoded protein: CSVGRSGELFF.

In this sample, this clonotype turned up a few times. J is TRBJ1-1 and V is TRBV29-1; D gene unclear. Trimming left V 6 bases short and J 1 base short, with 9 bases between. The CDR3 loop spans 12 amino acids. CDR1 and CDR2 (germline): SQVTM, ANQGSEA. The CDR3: CSVAPGNTEAFF. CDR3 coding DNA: TGCAGCGTGGCGCCAGGGAACACTGAAGCTTTCTTT.

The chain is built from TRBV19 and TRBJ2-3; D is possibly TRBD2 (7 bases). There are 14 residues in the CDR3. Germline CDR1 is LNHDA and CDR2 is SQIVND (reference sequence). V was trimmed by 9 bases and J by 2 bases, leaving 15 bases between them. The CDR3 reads CASSGGTHTDTQYF. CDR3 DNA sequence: TGTGCCAGCTCCGGGGGGACACACACAGATACGCAGTATTTT.

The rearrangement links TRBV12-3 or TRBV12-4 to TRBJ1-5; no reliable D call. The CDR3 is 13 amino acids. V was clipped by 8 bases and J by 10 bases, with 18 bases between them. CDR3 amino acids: CASGRQRTGPQHF. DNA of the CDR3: TGTGCCAGCGGCCGACAAAGGACCGGCCCCCAGCATTTT.

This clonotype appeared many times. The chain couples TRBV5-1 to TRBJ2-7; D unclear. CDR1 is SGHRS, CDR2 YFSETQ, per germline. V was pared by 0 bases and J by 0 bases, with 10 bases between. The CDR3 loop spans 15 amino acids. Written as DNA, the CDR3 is TGCGCCAGCAGCTTGGCGGAGTACAGCTCCTACGAGCAGTACTTC. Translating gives CASSLAEYSSYEQYF.

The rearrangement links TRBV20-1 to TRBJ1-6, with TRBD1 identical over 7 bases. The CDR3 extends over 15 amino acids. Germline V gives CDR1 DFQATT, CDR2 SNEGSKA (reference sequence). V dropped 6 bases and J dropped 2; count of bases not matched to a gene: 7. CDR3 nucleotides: TGCAGTGCAAAACAGGGGTTGACCTATAATTCACCCCTCCACTTT. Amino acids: CSAKQGLTYNSPLHF.

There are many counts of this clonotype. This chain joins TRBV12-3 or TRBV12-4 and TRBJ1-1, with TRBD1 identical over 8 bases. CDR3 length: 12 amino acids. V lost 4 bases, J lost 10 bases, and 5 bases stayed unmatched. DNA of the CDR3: TGTGCCAGCAGTTCTCCGACAGGGGTAGCTTTCTTT. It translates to CASSSPTGVAFF.

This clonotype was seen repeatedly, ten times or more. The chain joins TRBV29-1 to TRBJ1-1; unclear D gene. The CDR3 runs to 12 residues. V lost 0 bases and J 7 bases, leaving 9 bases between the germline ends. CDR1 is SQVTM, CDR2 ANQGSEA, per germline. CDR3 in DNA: TGCAGCGTTGAAGAAGGGATAGGTGAAGCTTTCTTT. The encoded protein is CSVEEGIGEAFF. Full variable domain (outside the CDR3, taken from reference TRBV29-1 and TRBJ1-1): SAVISQKPSRDICQRGTSLTIQCQVDSQVTMMFWYRQQPGQSLTLIATANQGSEATYESGFVIDKFPISRPNLTFSTLTVSNMSPEDSSIYLCSVEEGIGEAFFGQGTRLTVV.

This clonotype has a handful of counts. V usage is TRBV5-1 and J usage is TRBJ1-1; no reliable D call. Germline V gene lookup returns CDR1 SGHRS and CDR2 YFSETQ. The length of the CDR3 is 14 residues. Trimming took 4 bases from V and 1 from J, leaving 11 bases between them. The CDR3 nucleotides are TGCGCCAGCAGCCCACTGACGGCGAACACTGAAGCTTTCTTT. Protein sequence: CASSPLTANTEAFF.

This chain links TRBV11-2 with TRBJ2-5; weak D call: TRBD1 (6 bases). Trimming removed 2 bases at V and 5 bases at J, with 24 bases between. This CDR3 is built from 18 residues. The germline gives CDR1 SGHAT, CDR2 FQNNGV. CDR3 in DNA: TGTGCCAGCAGCTTATCATTCGGGACAAGGGGGATGGGGGAGACCCAGTACTTC. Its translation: CASSLSFGTRGMGETQYF. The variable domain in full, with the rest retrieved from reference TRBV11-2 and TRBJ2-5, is EAGVAQSPRYKIIEKRQSVAFWCNPISGHATLYWYQQILGQGPKLLIQFQNNGVVDDSQLPKDRFSAERLKGVDSTLKIQPAKLEDSAVYLCASSLSFGTRGMGETQYFGPGTRLLVL.

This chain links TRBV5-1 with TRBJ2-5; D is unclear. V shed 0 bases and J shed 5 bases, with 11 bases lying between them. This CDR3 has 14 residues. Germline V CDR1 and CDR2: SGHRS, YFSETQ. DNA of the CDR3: TGCGCCAGCAGCTTGGATGTTGGTCGGGAGACCCAGTACTTC. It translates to CASSLDVGRETQYF.

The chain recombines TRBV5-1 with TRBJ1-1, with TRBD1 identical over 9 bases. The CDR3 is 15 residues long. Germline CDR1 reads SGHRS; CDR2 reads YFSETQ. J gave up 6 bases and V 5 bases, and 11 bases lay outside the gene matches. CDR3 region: CASRDTRQGVAEAFF. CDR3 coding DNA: TGCGCCAGCAGAGATACCCGACAGGGGGTTGCTGAAGCTTTCTTT. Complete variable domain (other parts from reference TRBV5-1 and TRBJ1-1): KAGVTQTPRYLIKTRGQQVTLSCSPISGHRSVSWYQQTPGQGLQFLFEYFSETQRNKGNFPGRFSGRQFSNSRSEMNVSTLELGDSALYLCASRDTRQGVAEAFFGQGTRLTVV.

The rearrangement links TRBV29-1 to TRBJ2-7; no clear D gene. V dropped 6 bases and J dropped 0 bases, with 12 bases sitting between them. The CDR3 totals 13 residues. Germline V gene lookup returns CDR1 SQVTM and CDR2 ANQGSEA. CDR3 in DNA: TGCAGCGTACGAGGAATTAGCTCCTACGAGCAGTACTTC. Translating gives CSVRGISSYEQYF.

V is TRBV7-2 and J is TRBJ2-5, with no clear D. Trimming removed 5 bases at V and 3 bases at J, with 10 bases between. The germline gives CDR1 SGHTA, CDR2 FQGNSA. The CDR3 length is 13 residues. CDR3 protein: CASSPPAEETQYF. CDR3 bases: TGTGCCAGCAGCCCCCCGGCTGAAGAGACCCAGTACTTC. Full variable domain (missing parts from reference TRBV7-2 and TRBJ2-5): GAGVSQSPSNKVTEKGKDVELRCDPISGHTALYWYRQSLGQGLEFLIYFQGNSAPDKSGLPSDRFSAERTGGSVSTLTIQRTQQEDSAVYLCASSPPAEETQYFGPGTRLLVL.

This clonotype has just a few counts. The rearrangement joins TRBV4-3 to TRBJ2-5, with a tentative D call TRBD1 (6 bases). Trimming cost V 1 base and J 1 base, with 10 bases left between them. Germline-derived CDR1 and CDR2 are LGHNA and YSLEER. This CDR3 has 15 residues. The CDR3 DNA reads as TGCGCCAGCAGCCAAGCGTGGGGGCCCCAAGAGACCCAGTACTTC. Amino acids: CASSQAWGPQETQYF.